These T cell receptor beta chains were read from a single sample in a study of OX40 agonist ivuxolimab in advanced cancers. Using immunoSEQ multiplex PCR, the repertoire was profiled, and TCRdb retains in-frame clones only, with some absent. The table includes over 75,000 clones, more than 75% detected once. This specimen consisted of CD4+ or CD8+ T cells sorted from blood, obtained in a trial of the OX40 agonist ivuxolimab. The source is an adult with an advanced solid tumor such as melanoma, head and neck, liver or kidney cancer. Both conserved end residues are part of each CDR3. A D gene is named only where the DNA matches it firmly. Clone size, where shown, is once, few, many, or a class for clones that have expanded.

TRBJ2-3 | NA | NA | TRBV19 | CASSIERASDTQYF | TGTGCCAGTAGTATAGAGCGAGCGTCAGATACGCAGTATTTT
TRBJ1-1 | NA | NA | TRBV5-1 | CASSLDRGANTEAFF | TGCGCCAGCAGCTTGGACCGAGGGGCGAACACTGAAGCTTTCTTT
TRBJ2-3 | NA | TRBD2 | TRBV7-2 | CASSLDGRIADTQYF | TGTGCCAGCAGCTTAGACGGGAGGATCGCAGATACGCAGTATTTT
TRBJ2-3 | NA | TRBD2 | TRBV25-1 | CASRTTSGSGTDTQYF | TGTGCCAGCAGGACGACTAGCGGGAGTGGCACAGATACGCAGTATTTT
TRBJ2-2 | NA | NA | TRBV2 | CASRAGRAAGELFF | TGTGCCAGCAGGGCGGGACGGGCCGCCGGGGAGCTGTTTTTT
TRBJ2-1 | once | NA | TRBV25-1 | CASSTATGTGYNEQFF | TGTGCCAGCAGTACTGCGACCGGGACGGGGTACAATGAGCAGTTCTTC
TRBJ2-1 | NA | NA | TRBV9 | CASSRVTDEQFF | TGTGCCAGCAGCCGAGTCACGGATGAGCAGTTCTTC
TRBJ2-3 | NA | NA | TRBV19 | CASTIGQRPDTQYF | TGTGCCAGTACCATAGGCCAAAGGCCAGATACGCAGTATTTT
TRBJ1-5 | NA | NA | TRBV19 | CASSMARAGQPQHF | TGTGCCAGTAGTATGGCCAGGGCAGGTCAGCCCCAGCATTTT
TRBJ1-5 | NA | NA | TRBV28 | CASGSQAISNQPQHF | TGTGCCAGCGGATCCCAGGCTATTAGCAATCAGCCCCAGCATTTT
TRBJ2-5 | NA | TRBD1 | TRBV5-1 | CASSSGQEETQYF | TGCGCCAGCAGCTCGGGACAGGAAGAGACCCAGTACTTC
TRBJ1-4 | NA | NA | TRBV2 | CASSEGYQGSEKLFF | TGTGCCAGCAGTGAGGGTTATCAGGGGAGCGAAAAACTGTTTTTT
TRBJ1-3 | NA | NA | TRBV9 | CASSVDPGTGPGNTIYF | TGTGCCAGCAGCGTAGATCCGGGTACAGGGCCCGGAAACACCATATATTTT
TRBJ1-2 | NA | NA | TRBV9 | CASSVEGAVNYGYTF | TGTGCCAGCAGCGTAGAAGGGGCGGTTAACTATGGCTACACCTTC
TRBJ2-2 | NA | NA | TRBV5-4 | CASSLGVGELFF | TGTGCCAGCAGCTTGGGGGTCGGGGAGCTGTTTTTT
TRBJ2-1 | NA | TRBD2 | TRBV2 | CASSVLAGPHEQFF | TGTGCCAGCAGTGTTCTAGCGGGTCCCCATGAGCAGTTCTTC
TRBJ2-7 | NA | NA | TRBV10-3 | CAISESNVYYEQYF | TGTGCCATCAGTGAGTCTAACGTATACTACGAGCAGTACTTC
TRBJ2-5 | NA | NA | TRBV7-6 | CASSLGGGPETQYF | TGTGCCAGCAGCTTAGGGGGAGGCCCGGAGACCCAGTACTTC
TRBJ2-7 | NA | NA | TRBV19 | CASSAAQTKTYEQYF | TGTGCCAGTTCCGCGGCACAGACAAAAACCTACGAGCAGTACTTC
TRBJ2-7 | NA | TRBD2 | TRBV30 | CAYKTSGSGEQYF | TGTGCCTATAAGACTAGCGGGAGTGGGGAGCAGTACTTC
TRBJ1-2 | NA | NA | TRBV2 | CASSEPGGGYTF | TGTGCCAGCAGTGAACCCGGGGGGGGCTACACCTTC
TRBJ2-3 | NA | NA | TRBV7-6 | CASSRGPSTDTQYF | TGTGCCAGCAGCCGGGGTCCAAGCACAGATACGCAGTATTTT
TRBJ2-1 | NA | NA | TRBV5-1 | CASSPLHEQFF | TGCGCCAGCAGCCCCCTGCACGAGCAGTTCTTC
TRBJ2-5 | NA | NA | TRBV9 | CASSVGARGGSQETQYF | TGTGCCAGCAGCGTAGGGGCGAGAGGGGGGTCCCAAGAGACCCAGTACTTC
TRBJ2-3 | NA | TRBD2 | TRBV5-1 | CASSLAAGGGTDTQYF | TGCGCCAGCAGCTTGGCAGCGGGAGGTGGGACAGATACGCAGTATTTT
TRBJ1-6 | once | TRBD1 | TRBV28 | CASSPQGVNSPLHF | TGTGCCAGCAGTCCCCAGGGGGTAAATTCACCCCTCCACTTT
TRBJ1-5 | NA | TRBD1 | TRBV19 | CASSGTGPQPQHF | TGTGCCAGTTCCGGGACAGGGCCTCAGCCCCAGCATTTT
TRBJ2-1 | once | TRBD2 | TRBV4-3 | CASSQDPPSGLVNEQFF | TGCGCCAGCAGCCAAGATCCTCCTAGTGGACTAGTCAATGAGCAGTTCTTC
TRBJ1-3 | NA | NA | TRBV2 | CASSPRKRGSSGNTIYF | TGTGCCAGCAGTCCACGAAAAAGAGGCAGCTCTGGAAACACCATATATTTT
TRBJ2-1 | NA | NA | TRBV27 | CASSSMVNEQFF | TGTGCCAGCAGTTCTATGGTCAATGAGCAGTTCTTC
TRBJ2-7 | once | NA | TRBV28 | CASSTPSGSYEQYF | TGTGCCAGCAGTACTCCCAGTGGGTCCTACGAGCAGTACTTC
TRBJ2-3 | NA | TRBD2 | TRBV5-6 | CASSSGTSAYTDTQYF | TGTGCCAGCAGCTCAGGGACTAGCGCCTACACAGATACGCAGTATTTT
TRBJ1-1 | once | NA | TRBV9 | CASSLQGMNTEAFF | TGTGCCAGCAGCCTACAGGGCATGAACACTGAAGCTTTCTTT
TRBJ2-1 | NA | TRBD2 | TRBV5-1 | CASTETGTSHNEQFF | TGCGCCAGCACCGAGACCGGGACTAGCCACAATGAGCAGTTCTTC
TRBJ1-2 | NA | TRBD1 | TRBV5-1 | CASSAQTGDYGYTF | TGCGCCAGCAGCGCACAGACAGGGGACTATGGCTACACCTTC
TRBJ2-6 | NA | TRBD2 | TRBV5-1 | CASSEAGTSGANVLTF | TGCGCCAGCAGCGAAGCGGGGACCTCTGGGGCCAACGTCCTGACTTTC
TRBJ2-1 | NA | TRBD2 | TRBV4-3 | CASSQGTGTRGGDEQFF | TGCGCCAGCAGCCAAGGAACCGGGACTAGGGGCGGGGATGAGCAGTTCTTC
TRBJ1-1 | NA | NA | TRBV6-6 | CASSSPRDEAFF | TGTGCCAGCAGTTCGCCCAGGGATGAAGCTTTCTTT
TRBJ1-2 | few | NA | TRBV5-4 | CASSTRGLWYGYTF | TGTGCCAGCAGCACCCGAGGGCTTTGGTATGGCTACACCTTC
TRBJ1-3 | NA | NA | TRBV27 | CASSLTEVGNTIYF | TGTGCCAGCAGTTTAACGGAGGTCGGAAACACCATATATTTT
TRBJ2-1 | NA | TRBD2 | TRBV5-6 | CASSFLGGGYNEQFF | TGTGCCAGCAGCTTTCTTGGCGGGGGCTACAATGAGCAGTTCTTC
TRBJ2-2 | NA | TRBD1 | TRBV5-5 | CASSSPWTGLGELFF | TGTGCCAGCAGCTCCCCCTGGACAGGGCTCGGGGAGCTGTTTTTT
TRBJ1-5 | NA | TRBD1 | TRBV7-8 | CASSFNRGQGNQPQHF | TGTGCCAGCAGCTTTAACAGGGGGCAGGGCAATCAGCCCCAGCATTTT
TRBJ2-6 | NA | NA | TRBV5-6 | CASSPITGRASGANVLTF | TGTGCCAGCAGCCCAATAACAGGGAGGGCCTCTGGGGCCAACGTCCTGACTTTC
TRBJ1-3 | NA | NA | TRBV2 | CASSQGRGNTIYF | TGTGCCAGCAGTCAGGGTCGGGGAAACACCATATATTTT
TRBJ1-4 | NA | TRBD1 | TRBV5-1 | CASSLGQGKEKLFF | TGCGCCAGCAGCTTGGGACAGGGGAAAGAAAAACTGTTTTTT
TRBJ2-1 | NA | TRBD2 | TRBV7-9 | CASSFRTSGRGNEQFF | TGTGCCAGCAGCTTTAGGACTAGCGGGAGAGGCAATGAGCAGTTCTTC
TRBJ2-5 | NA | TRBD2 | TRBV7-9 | CASSYGLAGLQETQYF | TGTGCCAGCAGCTACGGACTAGCGGGACTCCAAGAGACCCAGTACTTC
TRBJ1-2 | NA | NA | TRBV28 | CASTLGTPQGNYGYTF | TGTGCCAGCACCCTCGGAACACCCCAAGGCAACTATGGCTACACCTTC
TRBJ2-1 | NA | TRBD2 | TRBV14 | CASRLAPHNEQFF | TGTGCCAGCAGACTAGCGCCCCACAATGAGCAGTTCTTC
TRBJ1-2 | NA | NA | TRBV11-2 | CASSRMGGANYGYTF | TGTGCCAGCAGCCGTATGGGGGGCGCGAACTATGGCTACACCTTC
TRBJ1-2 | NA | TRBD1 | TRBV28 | CASSSGTGVTNYGYTF | TGTGCCAGCAGTTCCGGGACAGGAGTAACTAACTATGGCTACACCTTC
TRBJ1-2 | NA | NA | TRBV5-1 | CASSLYGGDYGYTF | TGCGCCAGCAGCTTGTATGGTGGGGACTATGGCTACACCTTC
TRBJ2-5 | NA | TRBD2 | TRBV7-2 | CASSPGLAGGRETQYF | TGTGCCAGCAGCCCAGGACTAGCGGGAGGACGGGAGACCCAGTACTTC
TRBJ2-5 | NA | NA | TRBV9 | CASSVPQSQQGTRETQYF | TGTGCCAGCAGCGTACCCCAATCCCAGCAGGGCACACGAGAGACCCAGTACTTC